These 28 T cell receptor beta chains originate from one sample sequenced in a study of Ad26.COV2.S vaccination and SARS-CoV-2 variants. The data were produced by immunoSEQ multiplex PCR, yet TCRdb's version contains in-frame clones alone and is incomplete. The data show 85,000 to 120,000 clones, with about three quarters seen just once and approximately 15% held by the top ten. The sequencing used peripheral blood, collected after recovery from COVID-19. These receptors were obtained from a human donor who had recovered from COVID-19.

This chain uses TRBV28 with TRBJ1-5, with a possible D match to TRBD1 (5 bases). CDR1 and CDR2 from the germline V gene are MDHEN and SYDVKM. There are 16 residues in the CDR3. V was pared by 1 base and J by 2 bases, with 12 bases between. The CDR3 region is CASSLFGGAGNQPQHF. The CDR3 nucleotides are TGTGCCAGCAGTTTATTCGGCGGGGCGGGCAATCAGCCCCAGCATTTT.

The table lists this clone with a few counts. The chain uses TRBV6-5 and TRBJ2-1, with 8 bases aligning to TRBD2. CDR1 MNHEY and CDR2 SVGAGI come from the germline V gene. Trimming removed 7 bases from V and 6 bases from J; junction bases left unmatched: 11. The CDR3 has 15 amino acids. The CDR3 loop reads CASMALLAAFNEQFF. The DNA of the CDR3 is TGTGCCAGCATGGCCCTACTAGCGGCCTTCAATGAGCAGTTCTTC.

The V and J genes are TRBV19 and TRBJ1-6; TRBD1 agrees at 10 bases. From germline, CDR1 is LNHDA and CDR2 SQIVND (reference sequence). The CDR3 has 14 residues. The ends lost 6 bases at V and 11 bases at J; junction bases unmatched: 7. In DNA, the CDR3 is TGTGCCAGTAGCGCGACAGGGGGCGAAGCACCCCTCCACTTT. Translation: CASSATGGEAPLHF.

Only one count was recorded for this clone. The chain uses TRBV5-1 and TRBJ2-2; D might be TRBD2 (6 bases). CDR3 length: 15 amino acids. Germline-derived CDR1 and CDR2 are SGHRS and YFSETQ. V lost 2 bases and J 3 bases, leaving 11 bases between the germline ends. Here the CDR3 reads CASSFSGGHTGELFF. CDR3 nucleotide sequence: TGCGCCAGCAGCTTTTCCGGGGGACACACCGGGGAGCTGTTTTTT.

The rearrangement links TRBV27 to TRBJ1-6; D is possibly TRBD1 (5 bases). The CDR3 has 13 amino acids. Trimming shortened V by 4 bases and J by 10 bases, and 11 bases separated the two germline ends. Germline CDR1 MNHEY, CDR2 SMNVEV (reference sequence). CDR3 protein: CASSWDLRSPLHF. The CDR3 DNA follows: TGTGCCAGCAGTTGGGACTTGCGGTCACCCCTCCACTTT.

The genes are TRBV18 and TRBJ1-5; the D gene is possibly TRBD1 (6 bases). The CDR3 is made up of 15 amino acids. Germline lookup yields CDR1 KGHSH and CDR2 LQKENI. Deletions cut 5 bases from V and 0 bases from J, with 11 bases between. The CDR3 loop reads CASSEGQNSNQPQHF. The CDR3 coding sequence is TGTGCCAGCTCAGAGGGACAAAATAGCAATCAGCCCCAGCATTTT.

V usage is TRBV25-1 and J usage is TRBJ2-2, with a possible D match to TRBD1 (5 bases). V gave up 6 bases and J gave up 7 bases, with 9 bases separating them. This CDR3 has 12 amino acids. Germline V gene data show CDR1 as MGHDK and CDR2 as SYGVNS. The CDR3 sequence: CASRGQHGELFF. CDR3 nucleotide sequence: TGTGCCAGCAGGGGGCAGCACGGGGAGCTGTTTTTT.

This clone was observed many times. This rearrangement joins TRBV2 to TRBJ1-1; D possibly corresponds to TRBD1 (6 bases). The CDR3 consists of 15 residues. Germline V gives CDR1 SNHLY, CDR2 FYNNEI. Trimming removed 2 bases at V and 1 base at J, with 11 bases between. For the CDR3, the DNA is TGTGCCAGCAGTGAAACAGGGATCCCGAACACTGAAGCTTTCTTT. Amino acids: CASSETGIPNTEAFF. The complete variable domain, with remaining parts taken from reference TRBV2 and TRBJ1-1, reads EPEVTQTPSHQVTQMGQEVILRCVPISNHLYFYWYRQILGQKVEFLVSFYNNEISEKSEIFDDQFSVERPDGSNFTLKIRSTKLEDSAMYFCASSETGIPNTEAFFGQGTRLTVV.

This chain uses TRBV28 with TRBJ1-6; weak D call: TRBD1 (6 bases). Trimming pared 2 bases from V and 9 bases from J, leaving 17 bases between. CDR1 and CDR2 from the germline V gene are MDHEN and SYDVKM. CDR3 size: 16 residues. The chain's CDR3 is CASSLRGQGISSPLHF. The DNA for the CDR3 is TGTGCCAGCAGTTTACGGGGGCAAGGGATCAGTTCACCCCTCCACTTT.

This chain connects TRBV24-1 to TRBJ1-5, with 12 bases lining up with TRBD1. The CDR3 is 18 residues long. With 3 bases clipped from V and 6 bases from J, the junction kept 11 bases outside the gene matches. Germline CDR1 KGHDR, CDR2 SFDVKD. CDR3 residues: CATSDPSSGTGGLQPQHF. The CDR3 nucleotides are TGTGCCACCAGTGATCCATCTTCCGGGACAGGGGGCCTTCAGCCCCAGCATTTT.

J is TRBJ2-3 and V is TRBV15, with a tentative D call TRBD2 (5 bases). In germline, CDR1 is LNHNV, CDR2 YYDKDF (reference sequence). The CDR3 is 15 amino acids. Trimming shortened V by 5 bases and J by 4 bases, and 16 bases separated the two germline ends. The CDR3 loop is CATSVTTRPPDTQYF. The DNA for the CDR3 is TGTGCCACCAGCGTAACTACTAGACCGCCAGATACGCAGTATTTT. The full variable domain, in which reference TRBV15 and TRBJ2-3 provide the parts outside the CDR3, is DAMVIQNPRYQVTQFGKPVTLSCSQTLNHNVMYWYQQKSSQAPKLLFHYYDKDFNNEADTPDNFQSRRPNTSFCFLDIRSPGLGDTAMYLCATSVTTRPPDTQYFGPGTRLTVL.

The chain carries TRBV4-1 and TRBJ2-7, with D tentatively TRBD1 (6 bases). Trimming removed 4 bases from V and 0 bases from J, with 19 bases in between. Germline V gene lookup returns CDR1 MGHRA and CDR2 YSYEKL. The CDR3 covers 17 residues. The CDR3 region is CASSRLIPGADSYEQYF. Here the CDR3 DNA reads TGCGCCAGCAGCCGCCTCATCCCAGGGGCGGACTCCTACGAGCAGTACTTC.

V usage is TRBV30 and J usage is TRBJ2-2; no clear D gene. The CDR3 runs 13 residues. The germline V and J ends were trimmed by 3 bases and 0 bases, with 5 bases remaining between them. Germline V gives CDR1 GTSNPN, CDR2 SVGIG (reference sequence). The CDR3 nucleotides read TGTGCCTGGAGGCAGTCGAACACCGGGGAGCTGTTTTTT. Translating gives CAWRQSNTGELFF.

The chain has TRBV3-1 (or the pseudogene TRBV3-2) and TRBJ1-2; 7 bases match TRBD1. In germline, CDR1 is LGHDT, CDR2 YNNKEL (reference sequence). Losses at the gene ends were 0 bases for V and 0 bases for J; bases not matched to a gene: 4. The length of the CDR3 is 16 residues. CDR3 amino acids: CASSQERQGTNYGYTF. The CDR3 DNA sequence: TGTGCCAGCAGCCAAGAACGACAGGGAACTAACTATGGCTACACCTTC.

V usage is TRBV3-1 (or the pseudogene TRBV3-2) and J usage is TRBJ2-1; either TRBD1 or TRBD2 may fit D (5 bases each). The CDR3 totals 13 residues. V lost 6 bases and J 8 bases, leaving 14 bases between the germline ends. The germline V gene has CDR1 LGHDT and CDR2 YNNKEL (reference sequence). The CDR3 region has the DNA TGTGCCAGCAGTCGTACCTTGGGGGATGAGCAGTTCTTC. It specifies CASSRTLGDEQFF.

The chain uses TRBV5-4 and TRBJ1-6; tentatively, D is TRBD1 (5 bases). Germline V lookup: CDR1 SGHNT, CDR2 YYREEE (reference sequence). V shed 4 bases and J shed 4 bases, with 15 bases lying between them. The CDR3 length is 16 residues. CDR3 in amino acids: CASSLGATPYNSPLHF. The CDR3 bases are TGTGCCAGCAGCCTAGGGGCAACCCCGTATAATTCACCCCTCCACTTT.

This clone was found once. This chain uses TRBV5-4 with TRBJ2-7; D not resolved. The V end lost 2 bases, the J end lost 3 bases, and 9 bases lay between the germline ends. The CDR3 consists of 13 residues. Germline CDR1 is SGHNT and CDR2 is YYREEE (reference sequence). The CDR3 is CASSFGLNYEQYF. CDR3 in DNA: TGTGCCAGCAGCTTTGGGCTGAACTACGAGCAGTACTTC.

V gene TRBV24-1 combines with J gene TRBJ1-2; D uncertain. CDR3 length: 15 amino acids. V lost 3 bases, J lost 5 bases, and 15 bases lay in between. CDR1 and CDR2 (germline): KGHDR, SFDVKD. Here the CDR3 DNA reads TGTGCCACCAGTGATCGCTCAGCGGACCATTATGGCTACACCTTC. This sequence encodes CATSDRSADHYGYTF.

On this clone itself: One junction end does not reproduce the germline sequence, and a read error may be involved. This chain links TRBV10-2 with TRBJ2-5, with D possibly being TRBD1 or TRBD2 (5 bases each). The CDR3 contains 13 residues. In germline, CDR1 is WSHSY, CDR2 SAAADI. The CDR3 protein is CASSEGGPETQHF. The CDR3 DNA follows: TGCGCCAGCAGTGAGGGGGGTCCAGAGACCCAGCACTTC.

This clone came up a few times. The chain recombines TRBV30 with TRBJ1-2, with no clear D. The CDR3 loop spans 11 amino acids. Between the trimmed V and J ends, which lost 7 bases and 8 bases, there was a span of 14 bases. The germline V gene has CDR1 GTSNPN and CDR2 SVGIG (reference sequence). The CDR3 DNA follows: TGTGCCTCCCCGTCGGGGAAAGGCTACACCTTC. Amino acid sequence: CASPSGKGYTF.

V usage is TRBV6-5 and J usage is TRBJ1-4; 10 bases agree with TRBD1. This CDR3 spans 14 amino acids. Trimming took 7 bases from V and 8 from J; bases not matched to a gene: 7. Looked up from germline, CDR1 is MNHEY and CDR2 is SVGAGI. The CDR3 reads CASTAGTGAEKLFF. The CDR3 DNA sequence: TGTGCCAGCACCGCCGGGACAGGGGCCGAAAAACTGTTTTTT.

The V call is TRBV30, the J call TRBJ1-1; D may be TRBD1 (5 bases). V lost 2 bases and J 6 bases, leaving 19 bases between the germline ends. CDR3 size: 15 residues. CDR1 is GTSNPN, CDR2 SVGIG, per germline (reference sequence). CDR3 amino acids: CAWSLAGTQASEAFF. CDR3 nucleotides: TGTGCCTGGAGTTTAGCAGGGACCCAGGCTTCTGAAGCTTTCTTT.

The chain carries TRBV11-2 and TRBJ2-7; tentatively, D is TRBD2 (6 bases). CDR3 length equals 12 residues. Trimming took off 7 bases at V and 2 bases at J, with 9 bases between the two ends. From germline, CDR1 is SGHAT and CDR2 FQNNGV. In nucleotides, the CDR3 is TGTGCCAGCAAAGGGAGGACCTACGAGCAGTACTTC. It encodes CASKGRTYEQYF.

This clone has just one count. CDR3 in amino acids: CASSLGQGGYGYTF. CDR3 bases: TGTGCCAGCAGCTTGGGACAGGGGGGCTATGGCTACACCTTC. J is TRBJ1-2 and V is TRBV5-4, with 9 bases lining up with TRBD1. In germline, CDR1 is SGHNT, CDR2 YYREEE (reference sequence). V shed 0 bases and J 4 bases; nucleotides not matched to a gene: 1. This CDR3 is built from 14 residues.

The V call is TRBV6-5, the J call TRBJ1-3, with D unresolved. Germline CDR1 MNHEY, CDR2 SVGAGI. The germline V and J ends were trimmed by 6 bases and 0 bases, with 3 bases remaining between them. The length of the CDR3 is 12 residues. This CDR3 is CASRNSGNTIYF. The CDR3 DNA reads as TGTGCCAGCAGAAACTCTGGAAACACCATATATTTT.

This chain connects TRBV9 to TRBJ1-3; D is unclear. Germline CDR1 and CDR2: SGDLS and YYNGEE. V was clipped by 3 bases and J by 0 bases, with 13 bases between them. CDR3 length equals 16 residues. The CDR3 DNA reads TGTGCCAGCAGCGCGGGCGGGCCTTCCTCTGGAAACACCATATATTTT. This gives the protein CASSAGGPSSGNTIYF.

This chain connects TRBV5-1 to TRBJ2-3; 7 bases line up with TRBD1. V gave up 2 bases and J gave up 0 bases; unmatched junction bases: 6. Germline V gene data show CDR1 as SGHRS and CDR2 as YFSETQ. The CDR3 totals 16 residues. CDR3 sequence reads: CASSLGGTASTDTQYF. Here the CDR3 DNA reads TGCGCCAGCAGCTTAGGTGGGACAGCTAGCACAGATACGCAGTATTTT.

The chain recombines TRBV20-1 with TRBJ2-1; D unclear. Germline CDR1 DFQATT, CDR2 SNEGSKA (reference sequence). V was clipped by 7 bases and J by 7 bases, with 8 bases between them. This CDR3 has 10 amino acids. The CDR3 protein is CSVPRNEQFF. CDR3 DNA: TGCAGTGTCCCGCGAAATGAGCAGTTCTTC.